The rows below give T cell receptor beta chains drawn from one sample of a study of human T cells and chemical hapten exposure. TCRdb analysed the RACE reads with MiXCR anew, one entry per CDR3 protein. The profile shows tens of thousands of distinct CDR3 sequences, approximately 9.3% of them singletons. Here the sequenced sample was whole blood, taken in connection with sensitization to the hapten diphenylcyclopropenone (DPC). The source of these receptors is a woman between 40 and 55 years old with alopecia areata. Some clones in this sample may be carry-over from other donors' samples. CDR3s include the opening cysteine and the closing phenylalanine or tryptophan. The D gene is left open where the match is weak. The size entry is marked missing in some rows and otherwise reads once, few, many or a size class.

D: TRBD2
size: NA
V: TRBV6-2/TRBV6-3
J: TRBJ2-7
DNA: TGTGCCAGCAGTTACTTAAGCGGGGGCTACGAGCAGTACTTC
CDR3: CASSYLSGGYEQYF

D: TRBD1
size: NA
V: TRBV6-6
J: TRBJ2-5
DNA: TGTGCCAGCAGTTTCGCGGACAGGTCTAAAGAGACCCAGTACTTC
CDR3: CASSFADRSKETQYF

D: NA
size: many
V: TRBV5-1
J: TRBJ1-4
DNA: TGCGCCAGCAGCCTGGACTGGGGAGCAGTCGGGAGGGGTGAAAAACTGTTTTTT
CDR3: CASSLDWGAVGRGEKLFF

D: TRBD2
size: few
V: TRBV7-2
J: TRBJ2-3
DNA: TGTGCCAGCGGCCGGGACTACACAGATACGCAGTATTTT
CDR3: CASGRDYTDTQYF

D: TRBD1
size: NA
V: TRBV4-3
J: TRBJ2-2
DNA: TGCGCCAGCAGCCAAGTAGACCGACAGGGGGCCGGGGAGCTGTTTTTT
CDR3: CASSQVDRQGAGELFF

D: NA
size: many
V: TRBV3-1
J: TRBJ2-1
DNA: TGTGCCAGCAGCCACGGCCCGAAGACGGAGCAGTTCTTC
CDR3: CASSHGPKTEQFF

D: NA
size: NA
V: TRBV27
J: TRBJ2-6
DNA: TGTGCCACCTCATTGGGGACTGGGGCCAACGTCCTGACTTTC
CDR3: CATSLGTGANVLTF

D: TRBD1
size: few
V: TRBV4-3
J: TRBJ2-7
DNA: TGCGCCAGCAGCCGAGCGGGACAGGGTAATTACGAGCAGTACTTC
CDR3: CASSRAGQGNYEQYF

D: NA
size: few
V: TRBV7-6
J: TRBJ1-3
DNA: TGTGCCAGCAGCTCAGGACCGCTGTCTGGAAACACCATATATTTT
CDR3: CASSSGPLSGNTIYF

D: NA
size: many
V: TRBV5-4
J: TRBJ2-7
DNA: TGTGCCAGCAGCCGCGGTGTCAGATACGAGCAGTACTTC
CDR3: CASSRGVRYEQYF

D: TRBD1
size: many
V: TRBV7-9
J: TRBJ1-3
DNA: TGTGCCAGCAGACGAAAGCCCGGGACAGGGGACGGAAACACCATATATTTT
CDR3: CASRRKPGTGDGNTIYF

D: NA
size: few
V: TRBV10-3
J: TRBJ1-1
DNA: TGTGCCATCAGTGAGGGGAGGTACGGCACTGAAGCTTTCTTT
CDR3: CAISEGRYGTEAFF

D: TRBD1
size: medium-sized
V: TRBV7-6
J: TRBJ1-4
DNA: TGTGCCAGCAGCGGTGGTTTGACAGGGGCCGAAAAACTGTTTTTT
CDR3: CASSGGLTGAEKLFF

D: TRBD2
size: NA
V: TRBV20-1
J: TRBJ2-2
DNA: TGCAGTGCTCCCCGGACTAGCGGGGGCAACGGGGAGCTGTTTTTT
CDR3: CSAPRTSGGNGELFF

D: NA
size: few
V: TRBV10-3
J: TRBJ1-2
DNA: TGTGCCATCAGTGGACGGGCGGGGACTTCTAACTATGGCTACACCTTC
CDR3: CAISGRAGTSNYGYTF

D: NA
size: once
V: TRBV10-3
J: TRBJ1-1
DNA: TGTGCCATCAGTCCTCGCGGGGGGAACACTGAAGCTCTCTTT
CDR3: CAISPRGGNTEALF

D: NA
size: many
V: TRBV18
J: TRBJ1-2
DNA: TGTGCCAGCTCACCACAGGACAGAAAATATGGCTACACCTTC
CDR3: CASSPQDRKYGYTF

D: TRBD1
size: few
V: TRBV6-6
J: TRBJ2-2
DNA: TGTGCCAGCAAAACAGGGGACGCCGGGGAGCTGTTTTTT
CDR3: CASKTGDAGELFF

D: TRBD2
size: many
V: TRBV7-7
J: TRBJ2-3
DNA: TGTGCCAGCAGCTTAGGACTAGCGGGGGGGCACGGTACGCAGTATTTT
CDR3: CASSLGLAGGHGTQYF

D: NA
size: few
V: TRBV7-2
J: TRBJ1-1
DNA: TGTGCCAGCAGAATATACTCAGGGGAAACTGAAGCTTTCTTT
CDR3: CASRIYSGETEAFF

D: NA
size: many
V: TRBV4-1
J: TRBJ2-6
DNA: TGCGCCAGCAGCCAAGATCCGAGGGCGCTGACCTCTGGGGCCAACGTCCTGACTTTC
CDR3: CASSQDPRALTSGANVLTF

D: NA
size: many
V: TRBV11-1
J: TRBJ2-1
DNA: TGTGCCAGCAGTCAAGGGGTGAACAATGAGCAGTTCTTC
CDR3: CASSQGVNNEQFF

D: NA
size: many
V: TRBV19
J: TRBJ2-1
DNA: TGTGCCAGTAGTATAGGGACTAATTCACACAATGAGCAGTTCTTC
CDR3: CASSIGTNSHNEQFF

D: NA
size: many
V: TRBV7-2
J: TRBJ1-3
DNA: TGTGCCAGCAGCTCTGGGGGTTTTCGAAACACCATATATTTT
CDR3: CASSSGGFRNTIYF

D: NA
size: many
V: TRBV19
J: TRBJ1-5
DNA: TGTGCCAGTAGTACCCCTGGTACGGGGACGGGGGGCAATCAGCCCCAGCATTTT
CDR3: CASSTPGTGTGGNQPQHF

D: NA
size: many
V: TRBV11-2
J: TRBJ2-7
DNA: TGTGCCAGCGGGCTACAGAACTCCTACGAGCAGTACTTC
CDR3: CASGLQNSYEQYF

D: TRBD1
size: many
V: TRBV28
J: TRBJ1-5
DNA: TGTGCCAGCAGTTCCACCGCAGGGGGTGGACATCAGCCCCAGCATTTT
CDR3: CASSSTAGGGHQPQHF

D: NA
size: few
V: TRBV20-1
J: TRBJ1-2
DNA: TGCAGTGCTAGAGTAGGGCCTTCCTACACCTTC
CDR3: CSARVGPSYTF

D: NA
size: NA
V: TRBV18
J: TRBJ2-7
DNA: TGTGCCAGCTCACCGGACAGCTCCTACGAGCAGTACTTC
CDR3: CASSPDSSYEQYF

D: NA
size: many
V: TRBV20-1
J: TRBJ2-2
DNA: TGCAGTGCTAGAGATCGGCGACCCGCCGGGGAGCTGTTTTTT
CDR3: CSARDRRPAGELFF

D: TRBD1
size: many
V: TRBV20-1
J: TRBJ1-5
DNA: TGCAGTGCTAAAGCCGGACAGGGCAATCAGCCCCAGCATTTT
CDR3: CSAKAGQGNQPQHF

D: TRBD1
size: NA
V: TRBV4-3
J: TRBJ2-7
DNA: TGCGCCAGCAGCCAAGGGGACAGGGGCCACGTGCAGTACTTC
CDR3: CASSQGDRGHVQYF

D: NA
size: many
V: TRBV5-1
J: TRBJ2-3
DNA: TGCGCCAGCAGCTTGGAGGCCGGGGGCGAAGAAGATACGCAGTATTTT
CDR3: CASSLEAGGEEDTQYF

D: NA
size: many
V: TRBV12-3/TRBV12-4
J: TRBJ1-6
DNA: TGTGCCACTCTACGGAGGAGGCCCCTCCACTTT
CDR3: CATLRRRPLHF

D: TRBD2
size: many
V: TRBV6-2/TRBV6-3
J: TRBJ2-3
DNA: TGTGCCAGCAGTTACTCCCTAGCGGGGGGCACAGATACGCAGTATTTT
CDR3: CASSYSLAGGTDTQYF

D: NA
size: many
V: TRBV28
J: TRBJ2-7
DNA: TGTGCCAGCAGTTCACTATCGCGGTTTAAGGCTTACGGCGAGCAGTACTTC
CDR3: CASSSLSRFKAYGEQYF